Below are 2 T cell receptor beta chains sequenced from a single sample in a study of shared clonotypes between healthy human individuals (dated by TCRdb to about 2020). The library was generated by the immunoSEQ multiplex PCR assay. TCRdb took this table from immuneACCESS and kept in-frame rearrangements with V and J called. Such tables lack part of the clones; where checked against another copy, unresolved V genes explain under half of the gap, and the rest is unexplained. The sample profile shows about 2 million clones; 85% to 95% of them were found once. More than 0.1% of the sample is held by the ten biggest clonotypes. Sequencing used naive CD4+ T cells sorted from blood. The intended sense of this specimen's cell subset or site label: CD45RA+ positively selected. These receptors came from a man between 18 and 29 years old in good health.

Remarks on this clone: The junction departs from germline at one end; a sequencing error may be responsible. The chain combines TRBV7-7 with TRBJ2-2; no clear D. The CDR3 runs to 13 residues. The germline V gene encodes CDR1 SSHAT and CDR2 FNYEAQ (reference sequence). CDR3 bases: TGTGCTAGCAGCTTAATAGCCACCGGGGAGCTGTTTTTT. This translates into CASSLIATGELFF.

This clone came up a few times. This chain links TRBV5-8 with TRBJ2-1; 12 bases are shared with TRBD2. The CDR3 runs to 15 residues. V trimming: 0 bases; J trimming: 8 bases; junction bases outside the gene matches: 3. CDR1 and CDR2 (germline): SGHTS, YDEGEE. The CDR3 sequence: CASSLASGRVDEQFF. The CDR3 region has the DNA TGTGCCAGCAGCTTGGCTAGCGGGAGGGTGGATGAGCAGTTCTTC.